This TCR beta chain is from a study of shared clonotypes between healthy human individuals. The data were produced by immunoSEQ multiplex PCR, yet TCRdb's version contains in-frame clones alone and is incomplete. The top ten clones hold under 0.65% of a sample with some 1,100,000 clones, 70% to 80% of them seen once. CDR3 length equals 15 residues. CDR1 is MDHEN, CDR2 SYDVKM, per germline. V was pared by 3 bases and J by 2 bases, with 12 bases between. The chain carries TRBV28 and TRBJ2-3, with D maybe TRBD1 (5 bases). The sequenced material came from memory CD4+ T cells from PBMCs. Subset reported: CD45RA-negative fraction. This sequence originates from a young man in good health. Some clones in this sample may be carry-over from other donors' samples. The CDR3 sequence is CASSLVGRPTDTQYF. The CDR3 bases are TGTGCCAGCAGTTTGGTGGGGCGGCCCACAGATACGCAGTATTTT.